This TCR beta chain was found in a study of blood T cell repertoires in COVID-19. The wider study: From T cells, B-cell-depleted T cells, or PBMCs came the material, which was cDNA or gDNA.

Method: immunoSEQ multiplex PCR; TCRdb's copy keeps in-frame clones and lacks some. The sample gives around 93,000 clones, around nine tenths of which show up once; 15% is in the top ten. This CDR3 is 15 amino acids long. CDR1 and CDR2 from the germline V gene are LNHNV and YYDKDF (reference sequence). V lost 1 base to trimming and J lost 3 bases; unmatched junction nucleotides: 1. The chain has TRBV15 and TRBJ1-3; TRBD1 aligns across 9 bases. Material: peripheral blood. The source is a human donor in a cohort sampled during active COVID-19. The CDR3 DNA follows: TGTGCCACCAGCAGAGGGGACAGGGTTGGAAACACCATATATTTT. Translating it yields CATSRGDRVGNTIYF.